In its sample, the clone carrying this T cell receptor delta chain was seen a few times. The protein recorded in TCRdb matches a much larger clone and deviates from this DNA's translation at residue 7, suggesting a read error; the protein here is obtained by translating the DNA. This entry is derived from a study of gamma-delta T cells after stem cell transplantation. Germline V gene data show CDR1 as GEAIGNYY and CDR2 as EKD. CDR3 length: 17 residues. V dropped 1 base and J dropped 0; count of bases not matched to a gene: 8. TCRdb re-identified clones in the RT-PCR reads via CATT. This table holds about 1,700 delta-chain clones, roughly 4.6% found once.

The chain carries TRDV2 and TRDJ1; 9 bases align to TRDD3. The receptor was isolated from a human donor. It is not recorded whose cells these are; they may come from a transplant donor. Sequencing was performed on gamma-delta T cells. This CDR3 is CACDTVRGYADTDKLIF. The DNA of the CDR3 is TGTGCCTGTGACACTGTCAGGGGATACGCGGACACCGATAAACTCATCTTT.